This T cell receptor beta chain was recovered during a study of T cells after yellow fever vaccination (dated by TCRdb to about 2019). As for the study more broadly: Memory subsets (EM, EMRA, CM and Tscm) were sorted on a BD FACS Aria III using CD3, CD45RA, CCR7 and CD95 staining. Memory subsets were sorted on days 0, 15 and 45 and at 18 months following primary vaccination, and on days 0, 15 and 45 following the 30-year booster. Blood was drawn at multiple timepoints before and after primary and secondary immunization, with bulk PBMC replicates and cell subsets isolated. Bulk TCR alpha and beta repertoires were sequenced longitudinally to track T-cell clones before and after primary and booster YFV17D yellow fever vaccination. Two healthy male donors, one aged 18 to 30 and one aged 30 to 40 years, were included in the cohort. The SMART-Seq v4 Ultra Low Input RNA kit was used to prepare libraries from fractions with low cell numbers. General conclusions and limits of the study: On day 0, almost all vaccine-responding clonotypes were found to be below detection in the sorted memory subsets. Most clones expanded after primary vaccination (almost 98% of CD4 and roughly 90% of CD8) were re-detected after the booster, suggesting that broad memory maintenance occurred. Compared with the primary T-cell response, the secondary T-cell response was faster but weaker, reaching its peak on day 5 rather than on day 15. Because only two donors were included in the study, the extent to which the findings can be generalized is limited. A small fraction of clonotypes appeared in both the CD4 and CD8 compartments, likely as a result of convergent recombination. Computational filtering was required because FACS-sorted repertoires could contain abundant contaminating clonotypes from the bulk population.

What the treatment or condition label conveys for this sample: live attenuated yellow fever vaccine strain. PBMCs were isolated from peripheral blood using a standard Ficoll-Paque protocol. RNA from sorted memory subsets was extracted with the RNeasy Micro Kit. This clonotype showed up just a few times. No clone much larger than this one lies a single base away; base qualities are absent. Instrument on record: Illumina NovaSeq 6000. TCR cDNA was synthesized by 5'RACE template switching, through which a universal primer site and unique molecular identifiers were introduced. cDNA synthesis was primed from both the TCR alpha and TCR beta constant segments. Libraries were amplified in two PCR steps, with sample barcodes and sequencing adapters added in the second step. Libraries were sequenced on Illumina HiSeq 2500 (2x100 bp) or NovaSeq (2x150 bp). In the paper's pipeline: Demultiplexing of reads and collapsing into UMI consensus sequences were performed with MIGEC, and V(D)J alignment was carried out with MiXCR. Clonotypes responding to the vaccine were identified with edgeR on replicate PBMC samples, with the criteria of FDR below 0.01 and a log2 fold change above 5 up to day 15. Bulk clonotypes were assigned CD4 or CD8 identity according to which sequenced CD4 or CD8 repertoire held them at higher abundance. Clonotype frequencies in memory subsets were weighted by FACS-sorted cell numbers to estimate each clone's distribution across memory phenotypes. TCRdb cleaned the public reads at Q25 with fastp, built clones with MiXCR and kept in-frame beta chains. Rows merge per CDR3 protein into single entries with the most common DNA and genes. The V and J calls shown here were made by TCRdb, not taken from the authors' results. This sample lists about 26,000 distinct CDR3 sequences; 4.5% were detected once. 35% to 40% of the sample rests with the top ten.

CDR1 is given as LNHNV and CDR2 as YYDKDF, both from the germline V gene (reference sequence). V is reduced by 2 bases and J by 1 base, leaving a spacing of 5 bases between them. The cysteine opens and the phenylalanine closes a CDR3 of 13 amino acids. Only the CDR3 DNA is retained, 39 bases long and in frame from the first base. Recombination linked TRBV15 to TRBJ1-2, with the D gene not clear enough to name. The source is a man aged 18 to 29 who received the YFV17D yellow fever vaccine. This specimen consisted of PBMCs, either bulk or a sorted T-cell subset (CD4+, CD8+, memory, or dextramer-sorted; not recorded which), obtained on the day of the yellow fever booster vaccination. The CDR3 region reads CATSRMLNYGYTF. The DNA reads TGTGCCACCAGCAGAATGCTTAACTATGGCTACACCTTC.